This entry features one TCR beta chain sequence. The sample originates from a study of shared clonotypes between healthy human individuals. Recent acute infections and vaccinations were absent in the healthy HIV-negative adult donors. Profiling relied on immunoSEQ multiplex PCR, and the TCRdb table lists in-frame clones only, not all of them. This sample has hundreds of thousands of clones; 75% to 85% occur once, and the top ten carry under 15%. V shed 4 bases, J shed 5 bases, and the junction held 3 bases outside the gene matches. The CDR3 is made up of 13 amino acids. CDR1 and CDR2 (germline): SGHTS, YDEGEE.

The clonotype originates from a woman in her thirties or forties in good health. Some clones in this sample may be carry-over from other donors' samples. The J gene is TRBJ1-1, the V gene TRBV5-8, with 9 bases fitting TRBD1. Sequenced material: PBMCs. The CDR3 sequence is CASSRDRGTEAFF. The DNA for the CDR3 is TGTGCCAGCAGCCGCGACAGGGGGACTGAAGCTTTCTTT.